These T cell receptor beta chains were read from a single sample in a study of T cell repertoires in cytomegalovirus infection. TCRdb reanalysed the reads using MiXCR and keeps one entry per CDR3 protein. This table has approximately 290,000 distinct CDR3 sequences, roughly 26% appearing once. Sequencing was performed on PBMCs. The receptors stem from a human donor in good health (CMV status not recorded). Some clones in this sample may be carry-over from other donors' samples. Both conserved end residues are part of each CDR3. D genes are given only for firm matches. For some rows the clone size is stated as once, few or many, or as a class when expanded; others skip it.

D gene,J gene,CDR3 length,clone size,V gene,CDR3 protein,CDR3 DNA
TRBD2,TRBJ2-3,16,NA,TRBV6-6,CASSALAGGSTDTQYF,TGTGCCAGCAGTGCTTTAGCGGGGGGGAGCACAGATACGCAGTATTTT
NA,TRBJ2-7,15,NA,TRBV7-2,CASSKQGGGGYEQYF,TGTGCCAGCAGCAAGCAGGGGGGGGGGGGTTACGAGCAGTACTTC
TRBD1,TRBJ1-1,14,many,TRBV12-3/TRBV12-4,CASSLIAGGAEAFF,TGTGCCAGCAGTTTAATCGCAGGGGGTGCTGAAGCTTTCTTT
NA,TRBJ2-1,15,many,TRBV7-2,CASSLVGGRVNEQFF,TGTGCCAGCAGCTTAGTTGGGGGGCGCGTCAATGAGCAGTTCTTC
NA,TRBJ1-1,15,NA,TRBV12-3/TRBV12-4,CASSFTGFRNTEAFF,TGTGCCAGCAGTTTTACAGGGTTTAGGAACACTGAAGCTTTCTTT
NA,TRBJ2-1,14,many,TRBV7-2,CASSLDGRYNEQFF,TGTGCCAGCAGCTTAGATGGCAGGTACAATGAGCAGTTCTTC
NA,TRBJ2-2,14,NA,TRBV12-3/TRBV12-4,CASSSGTYTGELFF,TGTGCCAGCAGCTCCGGGACTTACACCGGGGAGCTGTTTTTT
TRBD2,TRBJ2-1,16,NA,TRBV6-2/TRBV6-3,CASSSFSGGPYNEQFF,TGTGCCAGCAGCTCTTTCAGCGGGGGACCTTACAATGAGCAGTTCTTC
NA,TRBJ2-3,12,NA,TRBV29-1,CSVSPSTDTQYF,TGCAGCGTCAGCCCTAGCACAGATACGCAGTATTTT
TRBD2,TRBJ2-3,16,many,TRBV7-2,CASSLDPGRGTDTQYF,TGTGCCAGCAGCTTAGACCCAGGGAGGGGCACAGATACGCAGTATTTT
NA,TRBJ2-3,13,NA,TRBV11-2,CASLGLFTDTQYF,TGTGCCAGCCTAGGCCTATTCACAGATACGCAGTATTTT
TRBD1,TRBJ1-2,15,NA,TRBV5-5,CASSLDRGLRPGYTF,TGTGCCAGCAGCTTAGACAGGGGCCTAAGGCCCGGCTACACCTTC
NA,TRBJ2-7,12,NA,TRBV14,CASSQGIYEQYF,TGTGCCAGCAGCCAGGGGATCTACGAGCAGTACTTC
TRBD2,TRBJ2-7,16,few,TRBV7-2,CASSFLAGMSSYEQYF,TGTGCCAGCAGCTTCCTAGCGGGGATGAGCTCCTACGAGCAGTACTTC
NA,TRBJ1-3,13,many,TRBV12-3/TRBV12-4,CASSPSSGNTIYF,TGTGCCAGCAGCCCGAGCTCTGGAAACACCATATATTTT
NA,TRBJ2-2,15,few,TRBV2,CAFQGGGPNTGELFF,TGTGCCTTCCAAGGGGGGGGGCCGAACACCGGGGAGCTGTTTTTT
NA,TRBJ1-1,15,NA,TRBV7-2,CASSFFNWVVTEAFF,TGTGCCAGCAGCTTTTTTAATTGGGTGGTGACTGAAGCTTTCTTT
NA,TRBJ2-1,15,few,TRBV28,CASSRNPERNNEQFF,TGTGCCAGCAGCCGGAACCCGGAGCGAAACAATGAGCAGTTCTTC
TRBD1,TRBJ2-7,13,many,TRBV29-1,CSVGGQGSGEQYF,TGCAGCGTTGGGGGACAGGGGTCTGGAGAGCAGTACTTC
NA,TRBJ1-2,14,many,TRBV10-2,CASSESSDVYGYTF,TGCGCCAGCAGTGAGTCGTCCGACGTCTATGGCTACACCTTC
TRBD2,TRBJ2-2,14,NA,TRBV2,CASGGVGNTGELFF,TGTGCCAGCGGGGGGGTCGGGAACACCGGGGAGCTGTTTTTT
NA,TRBJ2-7,12,NA,TRBV7-2,CASSPGAGEQYF,TGTGCCAGCAGCCCAGGGGCGGGGGAGCAGTACTTC
NA,TRBJ2-1,11,few,TRBV19,CAIRQANEQFF,TGTGCCATTCGACAGGCCAATGAGCAGTTCTTC
NA,TRBJ1-1,16,many,TRBV12-3/TRBV12-4,CASSLAPGPSNTEAFF,TGTGCCAGCAGTTTGGCCCCGGGACCCTCGAACACTGAAGCTTTCTTT
TRBD2,TRBJ2-3,15,NA,TRBV11-2,CASSLTSGISDTQYF,TGTGCCAGCAGCCTGACTAGCGGGATTTCAGATACGCAGTATTTT
NA,TRBJ1-2,14,NA,TRBV7-2,CASSPPEGGSGYTF,TGTGCCAGCAGCCCCCCGGAGGGGGGCTCTGGCTACACCTTC
TRBD1,TRBJ2-3,17,NA,TRBV6-8,CASSYSRGPPKQDTQYF,TGTGCCAGCAGTTACTCGAGGGGGCCCCCCAAGCAAGATACGCAGTATTTT
NA,TRBJ2-1,10,NA,TRBV29-1,CSVRNNEQFF,TGCAGCGTTCGGAACAATGAGCAGTTCTTC
TRBD1,TRBJ1-4,15,few,TRBV7-6,CASSPPGWTGEKLFF,TGTGCCAGCAGCCCTCCCGGGTGGACAGGTGAAAAACTGTTTTTT
TRBD1,TRBJ2-2,16,NA,TRBV5-5,CASSWGTGRNTGELFF,TGTGCCAGCAGCTGGGGGACAGGGAGGAACACCGGGGAGCTGTTTTTT
TRBD1,TRBJ2-5,15,NA,TRBV5-1,CASSLEPGTGETQYF,TGCGCCAGCAGCTTGGAGCCCGGGACAGGAGAGACCCAGTACTTC
NA,TRBJ1-5,16,many,TRBV7-2,CASSLFPKGSNQPQHF,TGTGCCAGCAGCTTATTCCCTAAAGGTAGCAATCAGCCCCAGCATTTT
NA,TRBJ2-3,12,NA,TRBV7-2,CASSPGTLRQYF,TGTGCCAGCAGCCCCGGGACCCTTAGGCAGTATTTT
TRBD1,TRBJ2-7,14,NA,TRBV10-3,CAISGVQGAYEQYF,TGTGCCATCAGTGGGGTCCAGGGGGCGTACGAGCAGTACTTC
TRBD2,TRBJ2-1,16,NA,TRBV6-4,CASSASGGAVYNEQFF,TGTGCCAGCAGTGCTAGCGGGGGGGCGGTATACAATGAGCAGTTCTTC
TRBD1,TRBJ2-7,15,NA,TRBV5-6,CASSFGQGQTYEQYF,TGTGCCAGCAGCTTCGGACAGGGGCAGACCTACGAGCAGTACTTC
NA,TRBJ2-1,14,NA,TRBV9,CASSVVGSNNEQFF,TGTGCCAGCAGCGTAGTGGGGAGCAACAATGAGCAGTTCTTC
NA,TRBJ1-5,13,few,TRBV6-2/TRBV6-3,CASFDGINQPQHF,TGTGCCAGTTTTGACGGGATTAATCAGCCCCAGCATTTT
NA,TRBJ2-2,16,NA,TRBV27,CASSRYLGGARGELFF,TGTGCCAGCAGCCGATATCTTGGGGGCGCCCGGGGGGAGCTGTTTTTT
NA,TRBJ2-7,12,many,TRBV12-3/TRBV12-4,CASSAGTYEQYF,TGTGCCAGCAGCGCAGGGACCTACGAGCAGTACTTC
NA,TRBJ2-3,14,NA,TRBV28,CASSLSPQVDTQYF,TGTGCCAGCAGTTTATCCCCGCAGGTTGATACGCAGTATTTT
NA,TRBJ2-3,15,NA,TRBV28,CASSLLGPSTDTQYF,TGTGCCAGCAGTTTATTAGGACCTTCCACAGATACGCAGTATTTT
TRBD2,TRBJ2-1,17,few,TRBV4-3,CASSQEPGTSGRNEQFF,TGCGCCAGCAGCCAAGAGCCCGGGACTAGCGGGAGAAATGAGCAGTTCTTC
NA,TRBJ1-1,13,many,TRBV12-3/TRBV12-4,CASSGAYAPQAFF,TGTGCCAGCAGTGGGGCCTACGCCCCCCAGGCTTTCTTT
NA,TRBJ2-1,14,many,TRBV7-8,CASSPRPLWNEQFF,TGTGCCAGCAGCCCTCGACCCCTTTGGAATGAGCAGTTCTTC
NA,TRBJ2-7,14,NA,TRBV6-2/TRBV6-3,CASSFLQIVGEQYF,TGTGCCAGCAGTTTCTTACAAATCGTGGGCGAGCAGTACTTC